These 4 T cell receptor beta chains came from one sample sequenced in a study of shared clonotypes between healthy human individuals (dated by TCRdb to 2018 to 2020). The method was the immunoSEQ multiplex PCR assay. Held by TCRdb, this immuneACCESS table contains in-frame sequences only and omits some clones. Under half of the omission traces to an unresolved V gene where checked; the cause of the rest is unknown. For this sample the table gives millions of clones, of which around 96% were detected only once. 0.85% to 1.3% of the sample is taken by the ten largest. CD8 naive samples consisted of CD45RO-negative cells that were positively selected for CCR7, yielding a CD45RA+CCR7+ population without TemRA cells. The sample consisted of naive CD8+ T cells sorted from blood. The sample's cell subset or site, from its label and the paper: CD45RA+CCR7+. The receptor source for this set is a man aged 18 to 30 in good health.

This chain uses TRBV27 with TRBJ2-7; D possibly corresponds to TRBD2 (6 bases). Germline-derived CDR1 and CDR2 are MNHEY and SMNVEV (reference sequence). The CDR3 sequence is 14 residues long. V gave up 4 bases and J gave up 1 base, with 11 bases separating them. The CDR3 loop is CASSWDSGSYEQYF. Here the CDR3 DNA reads TGTGCCAGCAGTTGGGACTCCGGGTCCTACGAGCAGTACTTC.

The chain is built from TRBV13 and TRBJ2-2; 12 bases fit TRBD2. V lost 7 bases to trimming and J lost 6 bases; unmatched junction nucleotides: 6. This CDR3 has 15 residues. Germline V gives CDR1 PRHDT, CDR2 FYEKMQ (reference sequence). In DNA, the CDR3 is TGTGCCAGCACCACGGGACTAGCGGGCCCCGGGGAGCTGTTTTTT. Translation: CASTTGLAGPGELFF.

This chain joins TRBV7-6 and TRBJ2-2; 13 positions agree with TRBD2. CDR3 length equals 16 residues. Trimming cost V 5 bases and J 6 bases; bases outside gene matches: 6. Looked up from germline, CDR1 is SGHVS and CDR2 is FNYEAQ. The CDR3 spells CASSGTSGRASGELFF. In DNA form, the CDR3 reads TGTGCCAGCAGCGGTACTAGCGGGAGGGCCTCCGGGGAGCTGTTTTTT.

In regard to this clone: Other DNA sequences in this specimen translate into the identical CDR3. This chain connects TRBV4-1 to TRBJ2-1; D call uncertain. Deletions cut 2 bases from V and 0 bases from J, with 8 bases between. Germline lookup yields CDR1 MGHRA and CDR2 YSYEKL. The CDR3 runs 15 residues. CDR3 protein: CASSQPVGSYNEQFF. The CDR3 DNA reads as TGCGCCAGCAGCCAACCAGTAGGCTCCTACAATGAGCAGTTCTTC.